These 30 T cell receptor beta chains were all obtained from the same sample, sequenced in a study of T cell changes during pregnancy in multiple sclerosis. The table came from immunoSEQ multiplex PCR; TCRdb's copy has only in-frame clones and leaves some out. The profile shows 75,000 to 100,000 clones, about nine tenths of them singletons. Sequences were derived from peripheral blood, sampled in the second trimester of pregnancy. The receptor source for this set is a female donor in good health, enrolled as a control in a pregnancy study.

The chain couples TRBV10-3 to TRBJ2-1, with 8 bases fitting TRBD2. The CDR3 covers 12 residues. Germline V gives CDR1 ENHRY, CDR2 SYGVKD. J lost 13 bases, V lost 3 bases, and 5 bases had no gene match. CDR3 sequence: CAISDLSGTQFF. The CDR3 DNA reads as TGTGCCATCAGTGACCTTAGCGGGACACAGTTCTTC.

The chain recombines TRBV7-2 with TRBJ2-7; 7 bases match TRBD2. Germline V gene data show CDR1 as SGHTA and CDR2 as FQGNSA. This CDR3 has 15 residues. V shed 1 base, J shed 2 bases, and the junction held 5 bases outside the gene matches. The CDR3 coding sequence is TGTGCCAGCAGCTTAGAGGAGGGAGGGCCCTACGAGCAGTACTTC. Translating it yields CASSLEEGGPYEQYF.

The chain uses TRBV5-1 and TRBJ2-3, with D perhaps TRBD2 (6 bases). The CDR3 has 17 amino acids. Trimming took 3 bases from V and 2 from J, leaving 19 bases between them. The V gene's germline CDR1 is SGHRS and CDR2 YFSETQ. The DNA for the CDR3 is TGCGCCAGCAGCTCCCATCCGGGACTGGGAAACACAGATACGCAGTATTTT. Encoded protein: CASSSHPGLGNTDTQYF.

The rearrangement joins TRBV7-9 to TRBJ1-4; D is uncertain. V shed 3 bases and J shed 2 bases, with 10 bases lying between them. CDR3 size: 15 residues. From germline, CDR1 is SEHNR and CDR2 FQNEAQ (reference sequence). This CDR3 is CASSFWARTNEKLFF. CDR3 bases: TGTGCCAGCAGCTTCTGGGCGCGTACTAATGAAAAACTGTTTTTT. Supplemented by reference TRBV7-9 and TRBJ1-4, the full variable domain reads DTGVSQNPRHKITKRGQNVTFRCDPISEHNRLYWYRQTLGQGPEFLTYFQNEAQLEKSRLLSDRFSAERPKGSFSTLEIQRTEQGDSAMYLCASSFWARTNEKLFFGSGTQLSVL.

The chain combines TRBV7-2 with TRBJ1-5; 7 bases map to TRBD1. From germline, CDR1 is SGHTA and CDR2 FQGNSA. V lost 5 bases and J lost 0; bases outside the gene matches: 1. CDR3 length: 14 amino acids. In DNA form, the CDR3 reads TGTGCCAGCAGCCGACAGGGTAGCAATCAGCCCCAGCATTTT. This gives the protein CASSRQGSNQPQHF.

V is TRBV5-1 and J is TRBJ2-3; 9 nucleotides match TRBD1. The CDR3 has 14 amino acids. Germline values: CDR1 SGHRS, CDR2 YFSETQ. J was trimmed by 5 bases and V by 3 bases; bases with no gene match: 4. CDR3 DNA sequence: TGCGCCAGCAGCTCCGGGACAGGGCTAGATACGCAGTATTTT. As protein: CASSSGTGLDTQYF.

V gene TRBV7-9 combines with J gene TRBJ2-3; 10 bases map to TRBD2. The CDR3 loop spans 18 amino acids. The V gene end was trimmed by 5 bases and the J gene end by 2 bases; junction bases not matched to a gene: 13. Germline CDR1 is SEHNR and CDR2 is FQNEAQ (reference sequence). CDR3 amino acids: CASSPSIISGGLTDTQYF. The CDR3 region has the DNA TGTGCCAGCAGCCCGTCCATAATTAGCGGGGGGCTCACAGATACGCAGTATTTT.

This chain links TRBV19 with TRBJ1-3; the D is unclear. Trimming pared 10 bases from V and 0 bases from J, leaving 16 bases between. From germline, CDR1 is LNHDA and CDR2 SQIVND (reference sequence). The CDR3 runs to 15 residues. The CDR3 bases are TGTGCCACAAAAGAGGGAGTCAACTCTGGAAACACCATATATTTT. Its translation is CATKEGVNSGNTIYF.

The V gene is TRBV4-3, the J gene TRBJ2-7; D is possibly TRBD2 (5 bases). The CDR3 is made up of 15 amino acids. V lost 1 base and J 4 bases, leaving 14 bases between the germline ends. Germline CDR1 LGHNA, CDR2 YSLEER. DNA for the CDR3: TGCGCCAGCAGCCAAGCCTACGGGGTAGCGTACGAGCAGTACTTC. It yields the protein CASSQAYGVAYEQYF.

This clone was counted between two and nine times. This chain uses TRBV12-5 with TRBJ1-1; D is possibly TRBD1 (6 bases). Germline loops: CDR1 LGHNT, CDR2 FRNRAP. The CDR3 is 14 residues long. V gave up 1 base and J gave up 5 bases, with 11 bases separating them. As DNA, the CDR3 is TGTGCTAGTGGTTTGGCTACAGGGAAGACTGAAGCTTTCTTT. It codes for CASGLATGKTEAFF.

In its sample, this clone was seen a few times. The chain couples TRBV25-1 to TRBJ2-5, with 9 bases fitting TRBD1. Germline assignment: CDR1 MGHDK and CDR2 SYGVNS. With V trimmed by 5 bases and J by 5 bases, 6 bases remained unmatched. The CDR3 is 14 amino acids. CDR3 DNA: TGTGCCAGCAGTCAACAGGGGGCGGAGGAGACCCAGTACTTC. Residues: CASSQQGAEETQYF.

The chain combines TRBV5-8 with TRBJ2-3; D gene uncertain. V was trimmed by 0 bases and J by 0 bases, leaving 8 bases between them. Germline CDR1 is SGHTS and CDR2 is YDEGEE. This CDR3 contains 15 residues. The CDR3 region has the DNA TGTGCCAGCAGCTTGGGTCGTACTAGCACAGATACGCAGTATTTT. It translates to CASSLGRTSTDTQYF.

This sequence joins TRBV11-2 and TRBJ1-1; no clear D. This CDR3 has 11 amino acids. The V gene lost 6 bases and the J gene lost 10 bases, with 12 bases spanning the gap. In germline, CDR1 is SGHAT, CDR2 FQNNGV. CDR3 nucleotide sequence: TGTGCCAGCAGTCCGCTGGGCACAGCTTTCTTT. It encodes CASSPLGTAFF.

The genes are TRBV5-4 and TRBJ2-7; 9 nucleotides line up with TRBD1. Germline assignment: CDR1 SGHNT and CDR2 YYREEE (reference sequence). The CDR3 contains 16 residues. V was clipped by 3 bases and J by 3 bases; unmatched bases: 10. The CDR3 loop is CASSWVVGTGNYEQYF. CDR3 in DNA: TGTGCCAGCAGCTGGGTGGTCGGGACAGGGAACTACGAGCAGTACTTC.

The chain joins TRBV28 to TRBJ1-2; 9 bases are a match to TRBD1. The germline gives CDR1 MDHEN, CDR2 SYDVKM. This CDR3 is built from 14 residues. J gave up 3 bases and V 7 bases, and 6 bases lay outside the gene matches. CDR3 residues: CASTEQGADYGYTF. Here the CDR3 DNA reads TGTGCCAGCACGGAACAGGGGGCAGACTATGGCTACACCTTC.

The chain links TRBV2 to TRBJ1-1, with 7 bases that match TRBD1. V was clipped by 5 bases and J by 2 bases; unmatched bases: 5. The CDR3 consists of 14 residues. CDR1 is SNHLY, CDR2 FYNNEI, per germline. The CDR3 reads CASSRQGLNTEAFF. The CDR3 DNA is TGTGCCAGCAGTCGACAGGGTCTAAACACTGAAGCTTTCTTT.

The sample holds one count of this clone. The V gene is TRBV21-1, the J gene TRBJ1-4; TRBD1 is the table's D call, not checked against the DNA. TRBV21-1 is annotated as a pseudogene. The CDR3 totals 13 residues. The CDR3 region is CASRQGTNEKLFF. CDR3 nucleotide sequence: TGTGCCAGCCGACAGGGGACTAATGAAAAACTGTTTTTT.

This clone was detected only once. The V gene is TRBV6-5, the J gene TRBJ1-1, with no clear D. The CDR3 totals 16 residues. Trimming left V 0 bases short and J 0 bases short, with 11 bases between. CDR1 is MNHEY and CDR2 is SVGAGI in the germline V gene. The CDR3 nucleotides read TGTGCCAGCAGTTACTCGTCGTCGCGTTTGAACACTGAAGCTTTCTTT. Amino acids: CASSYSSSRLNTEAFF.

The V gene is TRBV9, the J gene TRBJ2-7; 8 nucleotides agree with TRBD2. The germline gives CDR1 SGDLS, CDR2 YYNGEE. The J segment lost 5 bases and the V segment lost 3 bases, leaving 19 bases of the junction unmatched. The CDR3 consists of 18 residues. The CDR3 region is CASSAIPGGAGGLHEQYF. The CDR3 bases are TGTGCCAGCAGCGCGATCCCGGGGGGGGCGGGAGGCCTTCACGAGCAGTACTTC.

The DNA of the CDR3 is TGTGCCAGCAGCGCGGACAGGGAAGTGCTGGAGACCCAGTACTTC. Its protein product is CASSADREVLETQYF. The chain combines TRBV5-4 with TRBJ2-5, with 8 bases matching TRBD1. This CDR3 has 15 amino acids. The germline CDR1 and CDR2 sequences are SGHNT and YYREEE (reference sequence). The V and J ends lost 4 bases and 5 bases, in that order; junction bases with no gene match: 10.

The table lists this clone with many counts. The V call is TRBV15, the J call TRBJ1-2, with 7 positions matching TRBD1. Germline CDR1 LNHNV, CDR2 YYDKDF (reference sequence). V lost 0 bases and J lost 2; bases outside the gene matches: 3. The CDR3 spans 15 residues. The CDR3 nucleotides are TGTGCCACCAGCAGAGATTTAGGGGGCAACTATGGCTACACCTTC. This gives the protein CATSRDLGGNYGYTF.

This rearrangement joins TRBV19 to TRBJ2-1; D is possibly TRBD2 (6 bases). V was shortened by 4 bases and J by 0 bases, with 13 bases between the two germline ends. Germline-derived CDR1 and CDR2 are LNHDA and SQIVND (reference sequence). The CDR3 contains 16 residues. The CDR3 sequence is CASSTRTGGSYNEQFF. CDR3 in DNA: TGTGCCAGTAGTACCCGTACCGGGGGCTCCTACAATGAGCAGTTCTTC.

J is TRBJ1-2 and V is TRBV6-6; 7 bases agree with TRBD1. CDR1 and CDR2 from the germline V gene are MNHNY and SVGAGI (reference sequence). The CDR3 contains 15 residues. V lost 4 bases and J lost 8; bases outside the gene matches: 13. CDR3 region: CASSLEPTGFPGYTF. Here the CDR3 DNA reads TGTGCCAGCAGTTTGGAACCGACAGGGTTCCCCGGCTACACCTTC.

V is TRBV5-1 and J is TRBJ2-1; 9 nucleotides line up with TRBD1. This CDR3 comprises 17 residues. After removal of 6 bases from V and 7 bases from J, the junction contained 17 bases not matched to a gene. Germline assignment: CDR1 SGHRS and CDR2 YFSETQ. The CDR3 sequence is CASTPSGTGIISNEQFF. The CDR3 DNA reads TGCGCCAGCACCCCCTCCGGGACAGGGATAATTTCGAATGAGCAGTTCTTC.

The chain uses TRBV5-1 and TRBJ1-1, with TRBD1 as a possible D gene (5 bases). Trimming removed 5 bases at V and 1 base at J, with 9 bases between. Germline CDR1 reads SGHRS; CDR2 reads YFSETQ. The CDR3 covers 13 residues. The CDR3 region is CASRDRANTEAFF. In DNA form, the CDR3 reads TGCGCCAGCAGAGACAGAGCGAACACTGAAGCTTTCTTT.

The chain couples TRBV19 to TRBJ2-1, with D perhaps TRBD2 (5 bases). The germline CDR1 and CDR2 sequences are LNHDA and SQIVND (reference sequence). This CDR3 has 14 residues. Trimming stripped 8 bases from V and 0 bases from J, with 11 bases between. The CDR3 is CASDPGDSYNEQFF. The CDR3 nucleotides read TGTGCCAGTGACCCCGGGGACTCCTACAATGAGCAGTTCTTC.

The chain has TRBV5-1 and TRBJ2-2, with TRBD1 identical over 12 bases. The junction had 9 bases not matched to a gene; V was cut back by 4 bases and J by 2 bases. The germline V gene encodes CDR1 SGHRS and CDR2 YFSETQ. CDR3 length: 18 amino acids. The CDR3 is CASSPGTGGSYNTGELFF. The CDR3 nucleotides are TGCGCCAGCAGCCCTGGGACAGGGGGCTCGTATAACACCGGGGAGCTGTTTTTT.

The chain carries TRBV7-2 and TRBJ1-2; TRBD1 aligns across 7 bases. The CDR3 spans 15 residues. Germline V gene sequence: CDR1 SGHTA, CDR2 FQGNSA. J lost 0 bases, V lost 3 bases, and 4 bases had no gene match. The CDR3 nucleotides read TGTGCCAGCAGCTTCTCGGGACAGACTAACTATGGCTACACCTTC. Translated: CASSFSGQTNYGYTF.

V is TRBV7-6 and J is TRBJ1-2, with 9 bases aligning to TRBD1. Germline CDR1 SGHVS, CDR2 FNYEAQ. V lost 5 bases and J lost 4; bases outside the gene matches: 8. CDR3 length: 15 residues. The CDR3 here is CASSVSRDRAYGYTF. In DNA form, the CDR3 reads TGTGCCAGCAGCGTCAGCCGGGACAGGGCCTATGGCTACACCTTC.

The genes are TRBV6-6 and TRBJ1-2; TRBD1 agrees at 7 bases. The V segment lost 8 bases and the J segment 4 bases; nucleotides outside the gene matches: 7. This CDR3 contains 13 residues. Germline V gives CDR1 MNHNY, CDR2 SVGAGI (reference sequence). CDR3 sequence (DNA): TGTGCCAGCCGGAGACAGGGAGGCTATGGCTACACCTTC. Translated, it gives CASRRQGGYGYTF.